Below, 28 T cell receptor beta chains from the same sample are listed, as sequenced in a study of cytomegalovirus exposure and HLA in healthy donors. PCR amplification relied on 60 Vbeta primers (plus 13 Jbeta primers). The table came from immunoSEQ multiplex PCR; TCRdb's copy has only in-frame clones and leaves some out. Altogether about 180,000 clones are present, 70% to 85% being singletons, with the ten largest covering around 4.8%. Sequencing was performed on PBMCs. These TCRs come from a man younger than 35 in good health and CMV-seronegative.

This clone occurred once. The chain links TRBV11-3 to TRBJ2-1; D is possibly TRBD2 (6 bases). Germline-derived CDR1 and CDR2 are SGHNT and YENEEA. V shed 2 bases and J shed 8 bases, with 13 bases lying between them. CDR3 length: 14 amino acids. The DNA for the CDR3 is TGTGCCAGCAGCTTATACGGGGGTGGGGATGAGCAGTTCTTC. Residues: CASSLYGGGDEQFF.

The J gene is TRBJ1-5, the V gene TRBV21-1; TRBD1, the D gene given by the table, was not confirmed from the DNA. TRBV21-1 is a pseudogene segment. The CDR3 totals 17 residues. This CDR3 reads CASSKAHRREVNQPQHF. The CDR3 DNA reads TGTGCCAGCAGCAAAGCCCATCGCAGGGAAGTCAATCAGCCCCAGCATTTT.

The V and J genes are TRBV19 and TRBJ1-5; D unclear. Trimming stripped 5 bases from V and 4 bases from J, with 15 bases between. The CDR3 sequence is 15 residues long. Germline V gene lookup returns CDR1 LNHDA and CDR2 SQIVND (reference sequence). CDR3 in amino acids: CASSLVEGPNQPQHF. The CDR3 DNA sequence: TGTGCCAGTAGTTTGGTGGAGGGCCCAAATCAGCCCCAGCATTTT.

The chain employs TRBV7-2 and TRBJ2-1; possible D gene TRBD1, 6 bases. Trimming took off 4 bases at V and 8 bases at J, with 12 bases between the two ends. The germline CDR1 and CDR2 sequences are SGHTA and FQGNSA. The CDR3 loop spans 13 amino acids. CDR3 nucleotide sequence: TGTGCCAGCAGCTCCCTTCAGGGGTATGAGCAGTTCTTC. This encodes CASSSLQGYEQFF. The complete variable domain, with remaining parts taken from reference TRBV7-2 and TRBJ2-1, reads GAGVSQSPSNKVTEKGKDVELRCDPISGHTALYWYRQSLGQGLEFLIYFQGNSAPDKSGLPSDRFSAERTGGSVSTLTIQRTQQEDSAVYLCASSSLQGYEQFFGPGTRLTVL.

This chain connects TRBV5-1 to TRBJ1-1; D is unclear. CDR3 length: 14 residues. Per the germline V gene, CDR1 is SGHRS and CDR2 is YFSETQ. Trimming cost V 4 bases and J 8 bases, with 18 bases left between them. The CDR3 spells CASSRGLGSAEAFF. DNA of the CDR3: TGCGCCAGCAGCCGAGGGCTAGGAAGCGCGGAAGCTTTCTTT. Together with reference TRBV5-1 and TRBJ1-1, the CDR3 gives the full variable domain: KAGVTQTPRYLIKTRGQQVTLSCSPISGHRSVSWYQQTPGQGLQFLFEYFSETQRNKGNFPGRFSGRQFSNSRSEMNVSTLELGDSALYLCASSRGLGSAEAFFGQGTRLTVV.

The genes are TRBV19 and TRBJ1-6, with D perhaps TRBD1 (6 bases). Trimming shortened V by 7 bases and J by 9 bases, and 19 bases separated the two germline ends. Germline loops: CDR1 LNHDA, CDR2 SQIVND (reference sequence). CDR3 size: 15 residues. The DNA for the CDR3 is TGTGCCAGTAACCCGGGCTTCAGGGGTCGTTCACCCCTCCACTTT. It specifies CASNPGFRGRSPLHF.

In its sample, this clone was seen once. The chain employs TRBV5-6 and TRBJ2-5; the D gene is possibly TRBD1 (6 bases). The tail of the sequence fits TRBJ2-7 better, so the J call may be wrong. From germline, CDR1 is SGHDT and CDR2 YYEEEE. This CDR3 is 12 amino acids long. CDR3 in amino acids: CASSGQNYEQYF. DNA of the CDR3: TGTGCCAGCAGCGGACAGAACTACGAGCAGTACTTC.

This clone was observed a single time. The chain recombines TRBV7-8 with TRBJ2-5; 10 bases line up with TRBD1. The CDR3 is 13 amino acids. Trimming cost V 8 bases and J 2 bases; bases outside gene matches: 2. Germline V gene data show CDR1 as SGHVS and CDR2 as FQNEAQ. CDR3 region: CASGTGAQETQYF. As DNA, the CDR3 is TGTGCCAGCGGGACAGGGGCACAAGAGACCCAGTACTTC.

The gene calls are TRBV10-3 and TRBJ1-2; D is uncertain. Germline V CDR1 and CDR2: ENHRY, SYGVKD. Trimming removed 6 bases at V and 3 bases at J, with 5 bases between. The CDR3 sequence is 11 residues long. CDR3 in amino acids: CAIRRDYGYTF. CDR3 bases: TGTGCCATCAGGAGAGACTATGGCTACACCTTC.

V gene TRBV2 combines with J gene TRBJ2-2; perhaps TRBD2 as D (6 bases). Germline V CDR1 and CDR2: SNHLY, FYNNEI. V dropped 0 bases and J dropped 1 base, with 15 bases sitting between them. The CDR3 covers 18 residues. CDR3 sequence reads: CASSEARSSGLNTGELFF. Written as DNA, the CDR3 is TGTGCCAGCAGTGAAGCACGGAGTAGCGGACTGAACACCGGGGAGCTGTTTTTT.

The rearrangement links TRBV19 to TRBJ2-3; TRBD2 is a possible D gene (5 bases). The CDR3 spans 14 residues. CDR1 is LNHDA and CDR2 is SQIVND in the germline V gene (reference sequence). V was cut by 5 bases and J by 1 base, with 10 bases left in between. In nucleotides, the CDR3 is TGTGCCAGTAGTGAGAACGGGGGCACAGATACGCAGTATTTT. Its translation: CASSENGGTDTQYF.

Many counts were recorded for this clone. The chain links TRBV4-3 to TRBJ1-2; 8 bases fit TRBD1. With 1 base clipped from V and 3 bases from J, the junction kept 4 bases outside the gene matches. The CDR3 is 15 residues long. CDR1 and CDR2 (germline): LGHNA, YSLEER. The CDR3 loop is CASSQGTGKHYGYTF. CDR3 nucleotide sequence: TGCGCCAGCAGCCAAGGGACAGGGAAGCACTATGGCTACACCTTC.

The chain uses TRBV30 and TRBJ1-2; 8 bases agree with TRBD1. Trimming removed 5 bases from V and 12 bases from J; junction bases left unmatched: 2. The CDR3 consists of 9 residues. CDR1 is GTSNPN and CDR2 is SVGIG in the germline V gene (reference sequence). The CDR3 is CAWGTGHTF. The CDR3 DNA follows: TGTGCCTGGGGGACAGGTCACACCTTC.

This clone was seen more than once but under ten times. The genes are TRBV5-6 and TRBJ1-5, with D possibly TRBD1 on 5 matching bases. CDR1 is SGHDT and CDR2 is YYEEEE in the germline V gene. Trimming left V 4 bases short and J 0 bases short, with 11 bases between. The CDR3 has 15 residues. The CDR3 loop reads CASSTWGLSNQPQHF. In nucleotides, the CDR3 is TGTGCCAGCAGCACGTGGGGCCTTAGCAATCAGCCCCAGCATTTT.

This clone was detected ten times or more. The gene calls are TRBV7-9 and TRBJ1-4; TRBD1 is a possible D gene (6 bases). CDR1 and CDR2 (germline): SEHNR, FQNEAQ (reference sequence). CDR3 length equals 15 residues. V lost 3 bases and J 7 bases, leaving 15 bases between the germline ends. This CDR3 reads CASSFSRTEGEKLFF. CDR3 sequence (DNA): TGTGCCAGCAGCTTTAGTAGGACAGAGGGTGAAAAACTGTTTTTT.

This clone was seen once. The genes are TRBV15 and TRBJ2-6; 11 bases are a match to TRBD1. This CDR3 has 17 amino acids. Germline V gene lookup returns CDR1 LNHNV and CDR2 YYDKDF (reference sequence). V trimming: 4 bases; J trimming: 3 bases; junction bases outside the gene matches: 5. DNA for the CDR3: TGTGCCACCAGCAAAGGGACAGGGGGTGGTGGGGCCAACGTCCTGACTTTC. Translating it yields CATSKGTGGGGANVLTF.

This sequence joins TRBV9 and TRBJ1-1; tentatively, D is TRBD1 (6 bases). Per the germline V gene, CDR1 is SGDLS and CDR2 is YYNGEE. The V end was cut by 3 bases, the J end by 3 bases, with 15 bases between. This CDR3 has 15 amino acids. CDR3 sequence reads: CASSEQDSLYTEAFF. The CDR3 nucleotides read TGTGCCAGCAGCGAACAGGACAGCCTATACACTGAAGCTTTCTTT.

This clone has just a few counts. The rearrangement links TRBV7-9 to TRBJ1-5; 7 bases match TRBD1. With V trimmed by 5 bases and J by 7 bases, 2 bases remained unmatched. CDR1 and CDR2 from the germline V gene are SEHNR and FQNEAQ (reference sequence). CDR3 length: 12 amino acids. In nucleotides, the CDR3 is TGTGCCAGCAGCCGACAGGGACAGCCCCAGCATTTT. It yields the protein CASSRQGQPQHF.

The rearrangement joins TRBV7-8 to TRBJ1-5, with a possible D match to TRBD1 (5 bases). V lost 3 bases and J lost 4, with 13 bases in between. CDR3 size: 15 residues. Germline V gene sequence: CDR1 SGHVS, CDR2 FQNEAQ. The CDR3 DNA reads TGTGCCAGCAGCTTCGGGGGGGAGCAGAATCAGCCCCAGCATTTT. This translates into CASSFGGEQNQPQHF.

The CDR3 DNA reads as TGTGCTAGTGGTTTCTTAGGGACTAGCGAATTCGGGGAGCTGTTTTTT. Its protein is CASGFLGTSEFGELFF. The chain employs TRBV12-5 and TRBJ2-2, with 10 bases identical to TRBD2. Germline V CDR1 and CDR2: LGHNT, FRNRAP. CDR3 length: 16 residues. Losses at the gene ends were 3 bases for V and 7 bases for J; bases not matched to a gene: 8.

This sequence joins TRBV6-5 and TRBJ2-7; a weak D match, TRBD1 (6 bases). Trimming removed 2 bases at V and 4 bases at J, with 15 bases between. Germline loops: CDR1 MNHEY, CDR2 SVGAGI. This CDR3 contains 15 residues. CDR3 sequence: CASSYSLRTEYEQYF. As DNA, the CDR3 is TGTGCCAGCAGTTACAGCCTGCGGACAGAGTACGAGCAGTACTTC.

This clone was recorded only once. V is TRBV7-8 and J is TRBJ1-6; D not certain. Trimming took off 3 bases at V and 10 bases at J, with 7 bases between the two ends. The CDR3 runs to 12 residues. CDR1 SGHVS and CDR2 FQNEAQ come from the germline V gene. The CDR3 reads CASSFYTSPLHF. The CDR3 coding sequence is TGTGCCAGCAGCTTCTATACCTCACCCCTCCACTTT.

CDR3 nucleotides: TGTGCCAGCTACGGGACACACAATGAGCAGTTCTTC. Its translation: CASYGTHNEQFF. The rearrangement links TRBV6-1 to TRBJ2-1; D is perhaps TRBD1 (6 bases). The germline V gene has CDR1 MNHNS and CDR2 SASEGT. V shed 8 bases and J shed 5 bases, with 10 bases lying between them. The CDR3 extends over 12 amino acids.

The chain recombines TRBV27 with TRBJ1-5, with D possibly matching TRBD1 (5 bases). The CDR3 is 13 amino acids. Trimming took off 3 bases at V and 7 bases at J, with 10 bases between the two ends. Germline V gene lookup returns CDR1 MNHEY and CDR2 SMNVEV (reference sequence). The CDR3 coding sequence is TGTGCCAGCAGTTTCGGGGGGAACCAGCCCCAGCATTTT. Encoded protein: CASSFGGNQPQHF.

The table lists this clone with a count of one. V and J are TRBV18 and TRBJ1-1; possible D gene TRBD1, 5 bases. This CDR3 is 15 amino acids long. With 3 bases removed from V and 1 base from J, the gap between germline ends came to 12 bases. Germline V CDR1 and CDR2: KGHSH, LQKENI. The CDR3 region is CASSPAGQANTEAFF. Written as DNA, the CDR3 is TGTGCCAGCTCACCGGCGGGGCAGGCGAACACTGAAGCTTTCTTT.

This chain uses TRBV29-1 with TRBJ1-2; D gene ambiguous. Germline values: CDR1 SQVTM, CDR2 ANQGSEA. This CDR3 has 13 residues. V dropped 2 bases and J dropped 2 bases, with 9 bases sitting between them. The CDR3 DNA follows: TGCAGCGTTGAACTGGCGGTAAACTATGGCTACACCTTC. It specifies CSVELAVNYGYTF.

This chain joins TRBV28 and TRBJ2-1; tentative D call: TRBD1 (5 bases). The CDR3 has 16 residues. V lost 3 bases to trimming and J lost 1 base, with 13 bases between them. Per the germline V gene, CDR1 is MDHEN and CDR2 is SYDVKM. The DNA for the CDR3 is TGTGCCAGCAGTTTCTCCGGACACCTGTCCTACAATGAGCAGTTCTTC. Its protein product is CASSFSGHLSYNEQFF.

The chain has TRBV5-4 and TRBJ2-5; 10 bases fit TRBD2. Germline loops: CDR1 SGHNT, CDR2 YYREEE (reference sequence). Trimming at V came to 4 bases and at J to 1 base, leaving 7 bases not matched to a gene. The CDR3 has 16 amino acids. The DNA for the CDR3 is TGTGCCAGCAGCCCGCTTAGCGGGGGGATCCAAGAGACCCAGTACTTC. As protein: CASSPLSGGIQETQYF.